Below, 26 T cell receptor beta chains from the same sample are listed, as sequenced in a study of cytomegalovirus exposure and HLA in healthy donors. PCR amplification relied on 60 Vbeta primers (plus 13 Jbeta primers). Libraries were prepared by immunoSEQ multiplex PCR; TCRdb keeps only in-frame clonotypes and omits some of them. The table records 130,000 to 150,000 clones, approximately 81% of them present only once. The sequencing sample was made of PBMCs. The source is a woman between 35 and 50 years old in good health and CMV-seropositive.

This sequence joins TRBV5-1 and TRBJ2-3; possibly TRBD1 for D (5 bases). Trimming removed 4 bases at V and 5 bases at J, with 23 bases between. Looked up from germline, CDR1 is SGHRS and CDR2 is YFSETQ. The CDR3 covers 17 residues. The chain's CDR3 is CASSPQVGGRVLDTQYF. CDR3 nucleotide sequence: TGCGCCAGCAGCCCCCAGGTAGGCGGCAGGGTACTAGATACGCAGTATTTT.

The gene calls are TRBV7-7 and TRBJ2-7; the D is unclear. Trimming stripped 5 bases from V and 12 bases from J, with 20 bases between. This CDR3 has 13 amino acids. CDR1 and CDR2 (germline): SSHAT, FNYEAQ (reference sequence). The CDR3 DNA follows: TGTGCCAGCAGCGAGTCGCATTCCCAAGCGAGGTACTTC. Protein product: CASSESHSQARYF.

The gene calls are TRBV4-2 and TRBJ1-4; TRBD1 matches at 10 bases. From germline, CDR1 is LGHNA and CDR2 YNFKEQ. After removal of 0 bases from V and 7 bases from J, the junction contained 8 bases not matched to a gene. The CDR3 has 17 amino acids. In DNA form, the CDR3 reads TGTGCCAGCAGCCAAGAGAGGGGGGACAGGGGTGGTGAAAAACTGTTTTTT. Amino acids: CASSQERGDRGGEKLFF.

The CDR3 sequence is CASSSPRLAGSLDTQYF. CDR3 nucleotides: TGTGCCAGCAGTTCCCCCCGGCTAGCGGGGTCCCTGGATACGCAGTATTTT. The chain combines TRBV28 with TRBJ2-3; 9 nucleotides align to TRBD2. The CDR3 has 17 amino acids. Trimming cost V 4 bases and J 6 bases; bases outside gene matches: 14. CDR1 and CDR2 (germline): MDHEN, SYDVKM.

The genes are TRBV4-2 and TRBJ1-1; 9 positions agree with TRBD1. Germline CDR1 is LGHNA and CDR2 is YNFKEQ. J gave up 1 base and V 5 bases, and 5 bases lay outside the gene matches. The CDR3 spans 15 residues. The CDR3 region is CASSEPGQGNTEAFF. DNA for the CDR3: TGTGCCAGCAGCGAACCGGGACAGGGGAACACTGAAGCTTTCTTT.

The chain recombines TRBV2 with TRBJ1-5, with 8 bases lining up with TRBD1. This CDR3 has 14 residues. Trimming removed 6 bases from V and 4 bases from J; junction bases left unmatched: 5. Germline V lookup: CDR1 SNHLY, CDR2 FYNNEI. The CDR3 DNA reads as TGTGCCAGCAGGAGACAGGGGTTGAATCAGCCCCAGCATTTT. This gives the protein CASRRQGLNQPQHF.

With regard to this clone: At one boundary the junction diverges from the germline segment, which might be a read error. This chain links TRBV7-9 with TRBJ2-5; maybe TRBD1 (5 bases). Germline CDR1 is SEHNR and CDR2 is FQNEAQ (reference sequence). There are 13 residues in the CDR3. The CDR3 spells CSSSLAGQETQYF. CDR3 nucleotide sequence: TGTTCCAGCAGCTTGGCAGGGCAAGAGACCCAGTACTTC. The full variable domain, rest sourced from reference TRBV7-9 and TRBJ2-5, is DTGVSQNPRHKITKRGQNVTFRCDPISEHNRLYWYRQTLGQGPEFLTYFQNEAQLEKSRLLSDRFSAERPKGSFSTLEIQRTEQGDSAMYLCSSSLAGQETQYFGPGTRLLVL.

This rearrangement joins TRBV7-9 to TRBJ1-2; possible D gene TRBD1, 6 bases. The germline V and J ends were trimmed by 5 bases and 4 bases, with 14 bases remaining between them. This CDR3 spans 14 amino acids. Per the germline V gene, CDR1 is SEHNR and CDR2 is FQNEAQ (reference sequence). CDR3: CASSPGGRSYGYTF. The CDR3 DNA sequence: TGTGCCAGCAGCCCGGGGGGCCGGAGCTATGGCTACACCTTC. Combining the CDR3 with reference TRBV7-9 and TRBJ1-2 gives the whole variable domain DTGVSQNPRHKITKRGQNVTFRCDPISEHNRLYWYRQTLGQGPEFLTYFQNEAQLEKSRLLSDRFSAERPKGSFSTLEIQRTEQGDSAMYLCASSPGGRSYGYTFGSGTRLTVV.

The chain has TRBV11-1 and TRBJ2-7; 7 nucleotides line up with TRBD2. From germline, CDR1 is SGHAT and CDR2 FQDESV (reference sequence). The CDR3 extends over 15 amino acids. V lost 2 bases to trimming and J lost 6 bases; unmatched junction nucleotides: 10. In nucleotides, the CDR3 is TGTGCCAGCAGCTTAAGTACAGCGGGGTCGTCCGAGCAGTACTTC. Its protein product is CASSLSTAGSSEQYF.

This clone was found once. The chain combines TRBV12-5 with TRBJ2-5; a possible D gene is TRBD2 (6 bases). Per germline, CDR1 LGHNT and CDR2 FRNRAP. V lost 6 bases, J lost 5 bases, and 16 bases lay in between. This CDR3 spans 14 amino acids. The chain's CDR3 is CASGEGGLRETQYF. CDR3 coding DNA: TGTGCTAGTGGAGAGGGAGGCCTGAGGGAGACCCAGTACTTC.

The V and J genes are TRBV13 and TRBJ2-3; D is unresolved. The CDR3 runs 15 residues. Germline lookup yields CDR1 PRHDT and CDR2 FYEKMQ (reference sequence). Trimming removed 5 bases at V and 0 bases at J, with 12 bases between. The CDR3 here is CASSPQSQSTDTQYF. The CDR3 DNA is TGTGCCAGCAGCCCCCAAAGCCAAAGCACAGATACGCAGTATTTT.

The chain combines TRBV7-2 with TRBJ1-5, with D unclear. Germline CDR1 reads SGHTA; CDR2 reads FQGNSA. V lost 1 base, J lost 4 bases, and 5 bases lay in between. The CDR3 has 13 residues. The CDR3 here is CASSLDQNQPQHF. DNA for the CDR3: TGTGCCAGCAGCTTAGATCAGAATCAGCCCCAGCATTTT.

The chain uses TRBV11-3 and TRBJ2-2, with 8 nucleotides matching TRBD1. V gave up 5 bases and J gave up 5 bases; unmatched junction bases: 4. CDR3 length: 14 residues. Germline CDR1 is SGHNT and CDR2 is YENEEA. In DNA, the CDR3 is TGTGCCAGCAGCCACGACAGGGGTACCGGGGAGCTGTTTTTT. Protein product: CASSHDRGTGELFF.

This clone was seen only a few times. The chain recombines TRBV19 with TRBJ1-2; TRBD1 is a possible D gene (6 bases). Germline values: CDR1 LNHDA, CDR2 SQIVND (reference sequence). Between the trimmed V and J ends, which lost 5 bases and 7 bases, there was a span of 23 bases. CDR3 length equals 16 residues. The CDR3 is CASSPEQGPSRSGYTF. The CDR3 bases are TGTGCCAGTAGTCCGGAACAGGGACCATCGAGGAGTGGCTACACCTTC.

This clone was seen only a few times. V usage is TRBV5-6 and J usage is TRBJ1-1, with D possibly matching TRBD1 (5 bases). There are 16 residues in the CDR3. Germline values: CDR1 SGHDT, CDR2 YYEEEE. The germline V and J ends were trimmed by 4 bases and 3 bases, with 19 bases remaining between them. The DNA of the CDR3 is TGTGCCAGCAGCCCCATCGGGGGACCTGGGCACACTGAAGCTTTCTTT. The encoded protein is CASSPIGGPGHTEAFF. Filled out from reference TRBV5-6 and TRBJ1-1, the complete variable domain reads DAGVTQSPTHLIKTRGQQVTLRCSPKSGHDTVSWYQQALGQGPQFIFQYYEEEERQRGNFPDRFSGHQFPNYSSELNVNALLLGDSALYLCASSPIGGPGHTEAFFGQGTRLTVV.

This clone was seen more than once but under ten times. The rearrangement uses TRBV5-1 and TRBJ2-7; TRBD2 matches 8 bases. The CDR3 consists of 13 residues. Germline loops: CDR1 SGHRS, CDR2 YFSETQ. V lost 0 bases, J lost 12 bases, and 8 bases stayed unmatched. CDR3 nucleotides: TGCGCCAGCAGCTTGGACAGGACTAGCAAGACGTACTTC. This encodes CASSLDRTSKTYF.

The CDR3 bases are TGTGCCAGCAGTTTACCCGGGACAGGGGGTCAGCCCCAGCATTTT. Translating gives CASSLPGTGGQPQHF. The rearrangement links TRBV28 to TRBJ1-5; 11 positions match TRBD1. This CDR3 contains 15 residues. The V gene's germline CDR1 is MDHEN and CDR2 SYDVKM. With 2 bases clipped from V and 6 bases from J, the junction kept 3 bases outside the gene matches.

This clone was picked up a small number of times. CDR3 in amino acids: CASSPGDRAYTEAFF. CDR3 nucleotide sequence: TGCGCCAGCAGCCCCGGCGACAGGGCTTACACTGAAGCTTTCTTT. J is TRBJ1-1 and V is TRBV4-3; 7 bases are shared with TRBD1. V trimming: 4 bases; J trimming: 3 bases; junction bases outside the gene matches: 8. This CDR3 has 15 amino acids. Looked up from germline, CDR1 is LGHNA and CDR2 is YSLEER.

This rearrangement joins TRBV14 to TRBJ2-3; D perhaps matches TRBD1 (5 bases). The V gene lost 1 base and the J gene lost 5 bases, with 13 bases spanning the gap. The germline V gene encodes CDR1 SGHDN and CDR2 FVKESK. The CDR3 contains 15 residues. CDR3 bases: TGTGCCAGCAGCCAAGGTAGGGGCTACGGAGATACGCAGTATTTT. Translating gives CASSQGRGYGDTQYF.

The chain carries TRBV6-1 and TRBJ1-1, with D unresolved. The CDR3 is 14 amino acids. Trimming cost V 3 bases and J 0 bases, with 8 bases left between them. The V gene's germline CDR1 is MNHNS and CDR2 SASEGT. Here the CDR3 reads CASSDGGLNTEAFF. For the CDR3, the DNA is TGTGCCAGCAGTGATGGAGGGTTGAACACTGAAGCTTTCTTT.

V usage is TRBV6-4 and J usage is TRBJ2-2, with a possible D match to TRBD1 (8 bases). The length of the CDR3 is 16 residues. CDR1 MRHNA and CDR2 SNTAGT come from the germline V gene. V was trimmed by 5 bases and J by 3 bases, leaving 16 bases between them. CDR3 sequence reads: CASSSHTGGDTGELFF. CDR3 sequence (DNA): TGTGCCAGCAGTTCTCACACAGGGGGGGACACCGGGGAGCTGTTTTTT.

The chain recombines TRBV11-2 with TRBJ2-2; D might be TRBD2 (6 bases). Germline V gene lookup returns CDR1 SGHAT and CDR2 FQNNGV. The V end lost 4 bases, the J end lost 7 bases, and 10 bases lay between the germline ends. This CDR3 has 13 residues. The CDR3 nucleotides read TGTGCCAGCAGCTCCCGGCGGGACGGGGAGCTGTTTTTT. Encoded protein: CASSSRRDGELFF.

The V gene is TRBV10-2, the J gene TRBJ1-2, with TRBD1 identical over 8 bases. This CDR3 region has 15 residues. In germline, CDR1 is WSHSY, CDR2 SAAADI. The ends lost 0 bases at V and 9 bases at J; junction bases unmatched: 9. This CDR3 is CASSESRAGGHSYTF. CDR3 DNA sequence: TGCGCCAGCAGTGAGTCAAGGGCAGGGGGCCATAGCTACACCTTC.

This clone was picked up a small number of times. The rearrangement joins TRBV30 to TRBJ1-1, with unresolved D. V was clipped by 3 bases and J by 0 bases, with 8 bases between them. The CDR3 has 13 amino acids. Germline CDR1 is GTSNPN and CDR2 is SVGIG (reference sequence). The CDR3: CAWSQTMNTEAFF. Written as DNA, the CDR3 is TGTGCCTGGAGCCAGACAATGAACACTGAAGCTTTCTTT. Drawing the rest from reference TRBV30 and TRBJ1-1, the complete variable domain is SQTIHQWPATLVQPVGSPLSLECTVEGTSNPNLYWYRQAAGRGLQLLFYSVGIGQISSEVPQNLSASRPQDRQFILSSKKLLLSDSGFYLCAWSQTMNTEAFFGQGTRLTVV.

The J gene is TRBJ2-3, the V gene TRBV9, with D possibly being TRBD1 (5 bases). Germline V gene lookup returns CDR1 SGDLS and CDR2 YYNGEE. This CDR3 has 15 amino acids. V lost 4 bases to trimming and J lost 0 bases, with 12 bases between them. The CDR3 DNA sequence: TGTGCCAGCAGCCCCCGACAGTCTAGCACAGATACGCAGTATTTT. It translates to CASSPRQSSTDTQYF.

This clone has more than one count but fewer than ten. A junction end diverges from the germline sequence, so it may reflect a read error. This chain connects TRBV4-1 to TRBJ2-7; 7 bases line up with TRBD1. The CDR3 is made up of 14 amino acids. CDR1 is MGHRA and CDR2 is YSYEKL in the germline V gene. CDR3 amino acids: CASSQGGQTYEQYF. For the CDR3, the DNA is TGTGCCAGCAGCCAAGGGGGACAGACCTACGAGCAGTACTTC.